Listed here are 20 T cell receptor beta chains from one sample, sequenced in a study of blood T cell repertoires in COVID-19. Using immunoSEQ multiplex PCR, the repertoire was profiled, and TCRdb retains in-frame clones only, with some absent. The sample lists roughly 290,000 clones, more than 65% occurring once. Sequencing used peripheral blood. The origin of the receptors is a person aged 65 to 85 with COVID-19, enrolled during active disease.

The chain joins TRBV6-5 to TRBJ1-6; weak D call: TRBD1 (5 bases). CDR3 length: 14 amino acids. From germline, CDR1 is MNHEY and CDR2 SVGAGI. V dropped 5 bases and J dropped 10 bases, with 15 bases sitting between them. In DNA, the CDR3 is TGTGCCAGCAGTATCGGGGGAAATCGGTCACCCCTCCACTTT. Translation: CASSIGGNRSPLHF.

The CDR3 here is CASSLVTGTGDYEQYF. CDR3 nucleotide sequence: TGTGCCAGCAGCTTAGTTACCGGGACAGGGGACTACGAGCAGTACTTC. The V call is TRBV7-2, the J call TRBJ2-7, with 10 bases identical to TRBD1. Trimming at V came to 1 base and at J to 3 bases, leaving 6 bases not matched to a gene. This CDR3 has 16 residues. CDR1 and CDR2 from the germline V gene are SGHTA and FQGNSA.

Comments on this clone: The sample holds other DNA sequences that translate to the same CDR3. The chain recombines TRBV7-9 with TRBJ1-4; maybe TRBD1 (5 bases). This CDR3 is 15 amino acids long. CDR1 and CDR2 (germline): SEHNR, FQNEAQ (reference sequence). V dropped 2 bases and J dropped 5 bases, with 12 bases sitting between them. The CDR3 sequence: CASSLPGQGNEKLFF. The CDR3 DNA reads as TGTGCCAGCAGCTTACCCGGGCAGGGCAATGAAAAACTGTTTTTT.

J is TRBJ2-4 and V is TRBV28; tentatively, D is TRBD2 (5 bases). Germline V CDR1 and CDR2: MDHEN, SYDVKM. Trimming shortened V by 3 bases and J by 7 bases, and 10 bases separated the two germline ends. The CDR3 length is 13 residues. CDR3 sequence reads: CASSLGQRNIQYF. The CDR3, as DNA: TGTGCCAGCAGTTTGGGTCAGCGGAACATTCAGTACTTC.

The chain has TRBV3-1 (or the pseudogene TRBV3-2) and TRBJ2-2; the match to TRBD1 covers 7 bases. CDR3 size: 17 residues. V shed 6 bases, J shed 1 base, and the junction held 11 bases outside the gene matches. CDR1 is LGHDT and CDR2 is YNNKEL in the germline V gene (reference sequence). The CDR3 DNA reads TGTGCCAGCAGACGAACCGGGACAGCCGAGAACACCGGGGAGCTGTTTTTT. Its translation: CASRRTGTAENTGELFF.

The chain uses TRBV7-2 and TRBJ2-2; D is perhaps TRBD2 (5 bases). The germline CDR1 and CDR2 sequences are SGHTA and FQGNSA. The ends were cut back, 5 bases at V and 1 base at J, with 11 bases in the middle. CDR3 length: 15 residues. CDR3 in amino acids: CASSLGRGNTGELFF. The CDR3 nucleotides read TGTGCCAGCAGCCTCGGACGGGGGAACACCGGGGAGCTGTTTTTT.

This clone is a singleton in its sample. The rearrangement links TRBV5-6 to TRBJ2-3; 8 nucleotides agree with TRBD2. V lost 1 base to trimming and J lost 6 bases; unmatched junction nucleotides: 13. This CDR3 comprises 17 residues. CDR1 is SGHDT, CDR2 YYEEEE, per germline. CDR3 DNA sequence: TGTGCCAGCAGCTTGACTAGCGGTAAACCCTTGGTTGATACGCAGTATTTT. Translating it yields CASSLTSGKPLVDTQYF. Supplemented by reference TRBV5-6 and TRBJ2-3, the full variable domain reads DAGVTQSPTHLIKTRGQQVTLRCSPKSGHDTVSWYQQALGQGPQFIFQYYEEEERQRGNFPDRFSGHQFPNYSSELNVNALLLGDSALYLCASSLTSGKPLVDTQYFGPGTRLTVL.

The gene calls are TRBV30 and TRBJ2-7; a weak D match, TRBD1 (5 bases). The CDR3 sequence is 15 residues long. V was shortened by 0 bases and J by 4 bases, with 16 bases between the two germline ends. Germline V gene sequence: CDR1 GTSNPN, CDR2 SVGIG (reference sequence). The CDR3 protein is CAWSVPRTRSYEQYF. The CDR3 bases are TGTGCCTGGAGTGTACCTAGGACACGGAGTTACGAGCAGTACTTC.

This clone was observed a single time. The gene calls are TRBV13 and TRBJ2-7, with a possible D match to TRBD1 (5 bases). The CDR3 has 14 amino acids. Between the trimmed V and J ends, which lost 7 bases and 7 bases, there was a span of 20 bases. Germline assignment: CDR1 PRHDT and CDR2 FYEKMQ (reference sequence). This CDR3 reads CASTVWLSRGEQYF. CDR3 DNA sequence: TGTGCCAGCACCGTGTGGTTGAGTAGGGGAGAGCAGTACTTC.

The chain couples TRBV7-2 to TRBJ2-7; 8 nucleotides line up with TRBD2. CDR1 and CDR2 (germline): SGHTA, FQGNSA. The V gene end was trimmed by 5 bases and the J gene end by 0 bases; junction bases not matched to a gene: 6. The CDR3 is 15 amino acids. The CDR3 DNA follows: TGTGCCAGCAGCCGCGCGGGGGGTCCCTCCTACGAGCAGTACTTC. It yields the protein CASSRAGGPSYEQYF.

The chain couples TRBV2 to TRBJ1-1, with TRBD1 matching over 7 bases. J was trimmed by 5 bases and V by 8 bases; bases with no gene match: 14. CDR3 size: 15 residues. Germline V gene data show CDR1 as SNHLY and CDR2 as FYNNEI. CDR3 nucleotide sequence: TGTGCCAGCCCCAGGGGGGTAACGGTAGGGACTGAAGCTTTCTTT. Its translation is CASPRGVTVGTEAFF. Full variable domain (outside the CDR3, taken from reference TRBV2 and TRBJ1-1): EPEVTQTPSHQVTQMGQEVILRCVPISNHLYFYWYRQILGQKVEFLVSFYNNEISEKSEIFDDQFSVERPDGSNFTLKIRSTKLEDSAMYFCASPRGVTVGTEAFFGQGTRLTVV.

This chain joins TRBV6-5 and TRBJ1-5; no firm D call. The CDR3 is 13 residues long. In germline, CDR1 is MNHEY, CDR2 SVGAGI. Trimming stripped 6 bases from V and 7 bases from J, with 13 bases between. The CDR3 loop is CASSITTRQPQHF. The CDR3 nucleotides read TGTGCCAGCAGCATCACAACCCGCCAGCCCCAGCATTTT.

The genes are TRBV29-1 and TRBJ1-6; 9 bases agree with TRBD1. Unmatched junction bases numbered 9, after V lost 5 bases and J lost 10 bases. Germline CDR1 SQVTM, CDR2 ANQGSEA. This CDR3 is built from 14 residues. CDR3 DNA sequence: TGCAGCGTTAGGACAGGGGCGAGGAACTCACCCCTCCACTTT. It codes for CSVRTGARNSPLHF.

The chain couples TRBV5-6 to TRBJ1-5, with D perhaps matching TRBD1 (6 bases). Trimming took 3 bases from V and 4 from J, leaving 11 bases between them. CDR3 length equals 14 residues. CDR1 and CDR2 (germline): SGHDT, YYEEEE. Here the CDR3 DNA reads TGTGCCAGCAGCTCAGGACAGATAAATCAGCCCCAGCATTTT. It specifies CASSSGQINQPQHF.

V usage is TRBV7-2 and J usage is TRBJ2-1; the D gene is possibly TRBD2 (6 bases). The CDR3 spans 14 residues. V was shortened by 3 bases and J by 7 bases, with 13 bases between the two germline ends. Germline V gene data show CDR1 as SGHTA and CDR2 as FQGNSA. The CDR3 region is CASSFSTSLNEQFF. CDR3 nucleotides: TGTGCCAGCAGCTTCTCGACTAGTCTTAATGAGCAGTTCTTC.

This clone was counted between two and nine times. The chain couples TRBV25-1 to TRBJ2-2; D unclear. Trimming pared 8 bases from V and 1 base from J, leaving 2 bases between. The germline V gene encodes CDR1 MGHDK and CDR2 SYGVNS. The CDR3 has 11 residues. Here the CDR3 DNA reads TGTGCCAGCCAGAACACCGGGGAGCTGTTTTTT. Translation: CASQNTGELFF.

V is TRBV5-1 and J is TRBJ1-4, with 8 bases aligning to TRBD1. CDR3 length: 14 residues. CDR1 and CDR2 from the germline V gene are SGHRS and YFSETQ. The junction had 4 bases not matched to a gene; V was cut back by 1 base and J by 8 bases. The CDR3 spells CASSLQGAEEKLFF. CDR3 sequence (DNA): TGCGCCAGCAGCTTGCAGGGGGCGGAGGAAAAACTGTTTTTT.

The chain combines TRBV3-1 (or the pseudogene TRBV3-2) with TRBJ2-7; TRBD2 matches at 11 bases. CDR3 length equals 13 residues. Losses at the gene ends were 2 bases for V and 6 bases for J; bases not matched to a gene: 0. Looked up from germline, CDR1 is LGHDT and CDR2 is YNNKEL (reference sequence). For the CDR3, the DNA is TGTGCCAGCAGCCAACTAGCGGGAGGCGAGCAGTACTTC. It is translated as CASSQLAGGEQYF.

The V call is TRBV12-3 or TRBV12-4, the J call TRBJ1-2; tentatively, D is TRBD1 (6 bases). The length of the CDR3 is 13 residues. V was pared by 7 bases and J by 4 bases, with 13 bases between. The CDR3 DNA is TGTGCCAGCACCAGAATGGGGGCCTATGGCTACACCTTC. Translated, it gives CASTRMGAYGYTF.

V and J are TRBV14 and TRBJ1-2; 9 bases are shared with TRBD1. Per the germline V gene, CDR1 is SGHDN and CDR2 is FVKESK. The trim removed 4 bases at V and 7 bases at J, leaving 10 bases unmatched. CDR3 length: 15 amino acids. CDR3 nucleotide sequence: TGTGCCAGCAGCCCACAGGGGGCAGCGGAAGGTGGCTACACCTTC. It specifies CASSPQGAAEGGYTF.